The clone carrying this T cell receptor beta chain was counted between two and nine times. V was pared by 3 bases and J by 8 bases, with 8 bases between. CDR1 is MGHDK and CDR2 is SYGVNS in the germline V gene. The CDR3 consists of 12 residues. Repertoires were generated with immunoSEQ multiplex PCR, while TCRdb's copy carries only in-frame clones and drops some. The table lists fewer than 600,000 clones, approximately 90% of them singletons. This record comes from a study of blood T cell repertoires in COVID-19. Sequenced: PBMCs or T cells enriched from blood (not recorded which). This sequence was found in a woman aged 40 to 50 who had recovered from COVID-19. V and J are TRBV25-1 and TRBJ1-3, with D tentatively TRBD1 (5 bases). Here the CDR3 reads CASSDQGYTIYF. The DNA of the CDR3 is TGTGCCAGCAGTGACCAGGGATACACCATATATTTT.